The 20 T cell receptor beta chains below were found in one sample sequenced in a study of early T cells in non-severe SARS-CoV-2 infection. A single record per CDR3 protein comes from TCRdb applying MiXCR to the 5' RACE reads. The data contain about 49,000 distinct CDR3 sequences, around 6.9% of them seen just once; the ten biggest clones take up 2.8%. The sequencing used whole blood, collected at baseline. These receptors came from an adult who was a healthcare worker with PCR-confirmed SARS-CoV-2 infection or an uninfected control (not recorded which).

The gene calls are TRBV6-2 or TRBV6-3 and TRBJ1-5, with D possibly being TRBD1 (5 bases). Germline V gene sequence: CDR1 MNHEY, CDR2 SVGEGT. CDR3 length: 17 amino acids. V shed 5 bases and J shed 0 bases, with 17 bases lying between them. The CDR3: CASSTRDRYHSNQPQHF. In nucleotides, the CDR3 is TGTGCCAGCAGTACCCGGGACCGATATCATAGCAATCAGCCCCAGCATTTT.

This clonotype was seen repeatedly, ten times or more. CDR3 amino acids: CASSDSQGGYGYTF. The CDR3 DNA is TGTGCCAGCAGTGACTCGCAGGGGGGCTATGGCTACACCTTC. The chain employs TRBV6-4 and TRBJ1-2, with TRBD1 identical over 7 bases. CDR1 is MRHNA and CDR2 is SNTAGT in the germline V gene. CDR3 length: 14 amino acids. V shed 0 bases and J 4 bases; nucleotides not matched to a gene: 2.

This clonotype was counted many times. J is TRBJ2-7 and V is TRBV28, with 11 bases fitting TRBD2. Per the germline V gene, CDR1 is MDHEN and CDR2 is SYDVKM. V shed 6 bases and J 1 base; nucleotides not matched to a gene: 5. CDR3 length: 15 residues. CDR3 in DNA: TGTGCCAGCAGCTTACTAGCGGGGGAGTCCTACGAGCAGTACTTC. Translating it yields CASSLLAGESYEQYF.

There are many counts of this clonotype. This chain links TRBV5-8 with TRBJ1-1; D is unclear. CDR1 is SGHTS, CDR2 YDEGEE, per germline. The V end was cut by 2 bases, the J end by 2 bases, with 7 bases between. CDR3 length: 13 amino acids. CDR3 nucleotides: TGTGCCAGCAGCTTCGCCACTAACACTGAAGCTTTCTTT. Translating it yields CASSFATNTEAFF.

The chain recombines TRBV29-1 with TRBJ1-2; D may be TRBD1 (5 bases). The CDR3 is made up of 14 amino acids. Germline loops: CDR1 SQVTM, CDR2 ANQGSEA. V was clipped by 5 bases and J by 0 bases, with 13 bases between them. The CDR3 reads CSVTYRQANYGYTF. CDR3 nucleotides: TGCAGCGTTACCTACAGGCAAGCTAACTATGGCTACACCTTC.

This clonotype was seen more than once but under ten times. The V gene is TRBV7-8, the J gene TRBJ1-1; D ambiguous. This CDR3 has 13 residues. V dropped 4 bases and J dropped 10 bases, with 16 bases sitting between them. Germline values: CDR1 SGHVS, CDR2 FQNEAQ. The CDR3 sequence: CASSSGWSRGAFF. Written as DNA, the CDR3 is TGTGCCAGCAGCTCCGGATGGTCTCGGGGAGCTTTCTTT.

This clonotype was seen at least ten times. The gene calls are TRBV7-3 and TRBJ2-3; 13 bases line up with TRBD2. Germline V gene data show CDR1 as SGHTA and CDR2 as FQGTGA. This CDR3 spans 17 amino acids. Losses at the gene ends were 5 bases for V and 0 bases for J; bases not matched to a gene: 5. The DNA of the CDR3 is TGTGCCAGCAGCACGGGACTAGCGGGGATAAGCACAGATACGCAGTATTTT. Translating it yields CASSTGLAGISTDTQYF.

At least ten counts were recorded for this clonotype. The V and J genes are TRBV11-2 and TRBJ2-7; unclear D gene. The germline gives CDR1 SGHAT, CDR2 FQNNGV. The V gene lost 5 bases and the J gene lost 5 bases, with 7 bases spanning the gap. The CDR3 sequence is 11 residues long. For the CDR3, the DNA is TGTGCCAGCAGCCCCTCAGACGAGCAGTACTTC. Encoded protein: CASSPSDEQYF.

The chain has TRBV13 and TRBJ2-2; tentatively, D is TRBD1 or TRBD2 (5 bases each). The V end was cut by 8 bases, the J end by 4 bases, with 11 bases between. Germline V gene data show CDR1 as PRHDT and CDR2 as FYEKMQ (reference sequence). The CDR3 consists of 13 residues. CDR3 protein: CASYGGSTGELFF. The CDR3 DNA reads as TGTGCCAGCTATGGGGGATCCACCGGGGAGCTGTTTTTT.

The rearrangement uses TRBV5-1 and TRBJ2-5, with 9 bases aligning to TRBD1. V dropped 4 bases and J dropped 5; count of bases not matched to a gene: 9. Germline V gene lookup returns CDR1 SGHRS and CDR2 YFSETQ. There are 15 residues in the CDR3. The CDR3 is CASSATQGARETQYF. The CDR3 region has the DNA TGCGCCAGCAGCGCCACACAGGGGGCGAGGGAGACCCAGTACTTC.

DNA for the CDR3: TGTGCCAGCAGCTTAGCGGATACTGATCAGCCCCAGCATTTT. This gives the protein CASSLADTDQPQHF. V gene TRBV7-9 combines with J gene TRBJ1-5; D ambiguous. CDR3 size: 14 residues. Trimming took off 0 bases at V and 5 bases at J, with 8 bases between the two ends. Germline CDR1 and CDR2: SEHNR and FQNEAQ (reference sequence). Full variable domain (rest looked up from reference TRBV7-9 and TRBJ1-5): DTGVSQNPRHKITKRGQNVTFRCDPISEHNRLYWYRQTLGQGPEFLTYFQNEAQLEKSRLLSDRFSAERPKGSFSTLEIQRTEQGDSAMYLCASSLADTDQPQHFGDGTRLSIL.

This clonotype was seen more than once but under ten times. This chain links TRBV12-3 or TRBV12-4 with TRBJ2-7; TRBD2 aligns across 8 bases. The V segment lost 4 bases and the J segment 6 bases; nucleotides outside the gene matches: 8. The CDR3 is 14 residues long. As DNA, the CDR3 is TGTGCCAGCAGTTCCCTCGGACTAGCAGTCGAGCAGTACTTC. This gives the protein CASSSLGLAVEQYF.

This clonotype was seen many times. The chain links TRBV29-1 to TRBJ1-1; 8 bases line up with TRBD1. The V gene end was trimmed by 5 bases and the J gene end by 6 bases; junction bases not matched to a gene: 8. Germline CDR1 SQVTM, CDR2 ANQGSEA. This CDR3 region has 13 residues. In nucleotides, the CDR3 is TGCAGCGTTTCGACAGGGGAAGGCTCTGAAGCTTTCTTT. Translated, it gives CSVSTGEGSEAFF.

This clonotype was found a few times. The chain recombines TRBV20-1 with TRBJ1-2; D remains unclear. The CDR3 runs 13 residues. With 3 bases removed from V and 7 bases from J, the gap between germline ends came to 15 bases. CDR1 is DFQATT and CDR2 is SNEGSKA in the germline V gene (reference sequence). This CDR3 reads CSASAAGLAGYTF. CDR3 in DNA: TGCAGTGCTAGCGCGGCAGGCTTGGCTGGCTACACCTTC.

This clonotype was picked up a small number of times. The J gene is TRBJ1-1, the V gene TRBV6-5, with D perhaps matching TRBD1 (6 bases). The CDR3 runs to 13 residues. Trimming removed 6 bases from V and 1 base from J, with 9 bases in between. Germline loops: CDR1 MNHEY, CDR2 SVGAGI. CDR3 DNA sequence: TGTGCCAGCAGGAGAGGGGGGAACACTGAAGCTTTCTTT. Protein product: CASRRGGNTEAFF.

The sample holds a few counts of this clonotype. The chain has TRBV6-5 and TRBJ2-7; D is possibly TRBD2 (6 bases). This CDR3 is built from 13 residues. V gave up 6 bases and J gave up 2 bases, with 11 bases separating them. CDR1 and CDR2 from the germline V gene are MNHEY and SVGAGI. The CDR3 loop is CASSKGTAYEQYF. The CDR3 nucleotides read TGTGCCAGCAGCAAGGGGACTGCCTACGAGCAGTACTTC.

The sample holds many counts of this clonotype. The genes are TRBV20-1 and TRBJ2-2; D remains unclear. There are 15 residues in the CDR3. CDR1 DFQATT and CDR2 SNEGSKA come from the germline V gene (reference sequence). The V and J ends lost 0 bases and 2 bases respectively, with 10 bases between them. DNA for the CDR3: TGCAGTGCTAGAGACGGGCGTATCAACACCGGGGAGCTGTTTTTT. Translated: CSARDGRINTGELFF.

Concerning this clonotype: A clone one base away is much larger, so this may be a read error. The gene calls are TRBV6-1 and TRBJ1-1; perhaps TRBD1 as D (6 bases). V was shortened by 7 bases and J by 1 base, with 13 bases between the two germline ends. Looked up from germline, CDR1 is MNHNS and CDR2 is SASEGT. The CDR3 runs 14 residues. CDR3 protein: CASNRDSPNTEAFF. Written as DNA, the CDR3 is TGTGCCAGCAACAGGGACTCTCCGAACACTGAAGCTTTCTTT.

This clonotype was observed at least ten times. The V call is TRBV7-3, the J call TRBJ2-2; the D is unclear. V lost 0 bases and J 5 bases, leaving 7 bases between the germline ends. Germline V gives CDR1 SGHTA, CDR2 FQGTGA. The CDR3 sequence is 14 residues long. The CDR3 here is CASSLTFRTGELFF. The CDR3, as DNA: TGTGCCAGCAGCTTAACGTTCCGGACCGGGGAGCTGTTTTTT.

This clonotype was detected ten times or more. The chain recombines TRBV4-3 with TRBJ2-1; 7 positions match TRBD2. CDR1 LGHNA and CDR2 YSLEER come from the germline V gene. V shed 0 bases and J 8 bases; nucleotides not matched to a gene: 7. CDR3 size: 15 residues. The CDR3 protein is CASSQDSRGSDEQFF. The CDR3 DNA is TGCGCCAGCAGCCAAGACTCGCGGGGGTCCGATGAGCAGTTCTTC.